One sample yielded the 2 T cell receptor beta chains listed below, sequenced in a study of sequential checkpoint blockade in melanoma. This table comes from immunoSEQ multiplex PCR, and its TCRdb copy is limited to in-frame clones, with some not included. Of roughly 20,000 clones listed, more than 55% are singletons. The treatment denotes: randomized to nivolumab then ipilimumab (arm A) or the reverse (arm B). The sample consisted of CD8+ T cells sorted from blood (inferred from file names), taken from a patient given nivolumab and ipilimumab in sequence. The receptors stem from a human donor with melanoma.

This chain uses TRBV6-5 with TRBJ2-1; TRBD1 matches 9 bases. Germline V CDR1 and CDR2: MNHEY, SVGAGI. V lost 10 bases, J lost 6 bases, and 7 bases stayed unmatched. The CDR3 is 13 amino acids. DNA of the CDR3: TGTGCCACCGCACAGGGGGCCATCAATGAGCAGTTCTTC. Protein product: CATAQGAINEQFF.

The rearrangement uses TRBV6-6 and TRBJ2-7, with 9 bases identical to TRBD1. This CDR3 is built from 14 residues. Per the germline V gene, CDR1 is MNHNY and CDR2 is SVGAGI (reference sequence). V dropped 5 bases and J dropped 2; count of bases not matched to a gene: 4. The CDR3: CASSGTGTTYEQYF. In DNA, the CDR3 is TGTGCCAGCAGTGGGACAGGGACCACCTACGAGCAGTACTTC.